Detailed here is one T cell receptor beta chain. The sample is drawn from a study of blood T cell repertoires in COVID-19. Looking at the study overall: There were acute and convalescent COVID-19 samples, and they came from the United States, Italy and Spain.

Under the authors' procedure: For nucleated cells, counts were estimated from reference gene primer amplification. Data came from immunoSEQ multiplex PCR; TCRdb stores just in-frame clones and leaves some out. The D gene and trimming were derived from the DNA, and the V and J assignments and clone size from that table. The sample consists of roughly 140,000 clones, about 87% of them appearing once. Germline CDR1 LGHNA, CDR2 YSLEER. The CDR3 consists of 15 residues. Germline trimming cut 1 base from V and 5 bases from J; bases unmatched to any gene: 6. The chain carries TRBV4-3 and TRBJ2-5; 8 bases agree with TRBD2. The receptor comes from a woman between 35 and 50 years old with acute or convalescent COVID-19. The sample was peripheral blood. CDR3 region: CASSQVVLAAETQYF. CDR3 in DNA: TGCGCCAGCAGCCAAGTTGTACTAGCGGCGGAGACCCAGTACTTC.